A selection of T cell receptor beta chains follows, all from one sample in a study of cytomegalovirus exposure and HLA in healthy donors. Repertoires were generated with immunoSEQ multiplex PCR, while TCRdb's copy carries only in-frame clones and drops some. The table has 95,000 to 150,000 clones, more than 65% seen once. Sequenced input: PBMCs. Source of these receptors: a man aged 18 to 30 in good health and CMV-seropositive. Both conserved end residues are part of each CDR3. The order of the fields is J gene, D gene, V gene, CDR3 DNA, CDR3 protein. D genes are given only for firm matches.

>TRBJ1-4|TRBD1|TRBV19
TGTGCCAGTAGTATACCTCAGCAGGGGGCTCGAAAACTGTTTTTT
CASSIPQQGARKLFF
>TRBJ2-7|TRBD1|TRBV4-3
TGCGCCAGCAGCCAGAGACAGGGGGAGACCTACGAGCAGTACTTC
CASSQRQGETYEQYF
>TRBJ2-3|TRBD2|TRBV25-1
TGTGCCAGCAGTCCACTAGCGGGGTTTGCAGATACGCAGTATTTT
CASSPLAGFADTQYF
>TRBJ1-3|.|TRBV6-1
TGTGCCAGCAGTGAAGCGCCTGACAGCTCTGGAAACACCATATATTTT
CASSEAPDSSGNTIYF
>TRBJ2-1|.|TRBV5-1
TGCGCCAGCATGAGAGTACAGGGAGATTCCAATGAGCAGTTCTTC
CASMRVQGDSNEQFF
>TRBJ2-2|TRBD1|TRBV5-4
TGTGCCAGCAGCTTGGTGCACAGGGGGAACACCGGGGAGCTGTTTTTT
CASSLVHRGNTGELFF
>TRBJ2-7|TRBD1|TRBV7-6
TGTGCCAGCAGCCCGGGACAGGGGCCCTACGAGCAGTACTTC
CASSPGQGPYEQYF
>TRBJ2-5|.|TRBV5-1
TGCGCCAGCAGCTTGAGGTCGGAGGAGACCCAGTACTTC
CASSLRSEETQYF
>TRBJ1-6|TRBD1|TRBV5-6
TGTGCCAGCAGCTTGCTTACAGGGGGTATTCGTTCACCCCTCCACTTT
CASSLLTGGIRSPLHF
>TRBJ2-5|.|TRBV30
TGTGCCTGGAGTGATCCCCCTAGGACTCCCGGGGAGACCCAGTACTTC
CAWSDPPRTPGETQYF